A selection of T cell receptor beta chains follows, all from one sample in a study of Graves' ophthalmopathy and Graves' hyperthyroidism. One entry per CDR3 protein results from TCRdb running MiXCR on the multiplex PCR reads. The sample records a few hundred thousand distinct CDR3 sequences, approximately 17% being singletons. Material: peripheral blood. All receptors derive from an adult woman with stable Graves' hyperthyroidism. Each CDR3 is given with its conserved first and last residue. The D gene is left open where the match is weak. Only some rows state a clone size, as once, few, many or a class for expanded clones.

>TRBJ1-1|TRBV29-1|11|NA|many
CSVGEGNEAFF
TGCAGCGTTGGTGAAGGGAATGAAGCTTTCTTT
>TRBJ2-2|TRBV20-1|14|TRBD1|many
CSAIDRGGTGELFF
TGCAGTGCTATTGACAGGGGCGGCACCGGGGAGCTGTTTTTT
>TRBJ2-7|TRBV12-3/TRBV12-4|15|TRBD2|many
CASSRLAGGRYEQYF
TGTGCCAGCAGTCGACTAGCGGGAGGGCGATACGAGCAGTACTTC
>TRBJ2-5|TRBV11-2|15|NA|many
CASSLGLILGETQYF
TGTGCCAGCAGCCTGGGACTCATCTTAGGGGAGACCCAGTACTTC
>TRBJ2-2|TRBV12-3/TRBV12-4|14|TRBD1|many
CASSPRQGDGELFF
TGTGCCAGCAGTCCCCGACAGGGGGACGGGGAGCTGTTTTTT
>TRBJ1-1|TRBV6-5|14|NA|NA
CASSYLIGNTEAFF
TGTGCCAGCAGTTACCTCATTGGGAACACTGAAGCTTTCTTT
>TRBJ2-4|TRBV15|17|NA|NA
CATSRDYPSSRGNIQYF
TGTGCCACCAGCAGAGATTATCCCTCTAGTCGCGGAAACATTCAGTACTTC
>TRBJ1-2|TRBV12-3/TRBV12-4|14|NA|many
CASSLNPEIYGYTF
TGTGCCAGCAGTTTAAATCCGGAGATCTATGGCTACACCTTC
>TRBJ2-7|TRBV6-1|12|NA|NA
CASSQDIYEQYF
TGTGCTAGCAGTCAAGACATCTACGAGCAGTACTTC
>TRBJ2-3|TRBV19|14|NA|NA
CTRFHTKFTDTQYF
TGTACCAGGTTCCACACAAAATTCACAGATACGCAGTATTTT
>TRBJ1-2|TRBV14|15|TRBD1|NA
CASSQEGISGGGHTF
TGTGCCAGCAGCCAAGAAGGAATCTCAGGGGGAGGCCACACCTTC
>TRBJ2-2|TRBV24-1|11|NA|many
CATSNTGELFF
TGTGCCACCTCGAACACCGGGGAGCTGTTTTTT
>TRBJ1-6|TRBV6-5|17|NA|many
CASSYSSGVDYNSPLHF
TGTGCCAGCAGTTACTCATCAGGGGTCGACTATAATTCACCCCTCCACTTT
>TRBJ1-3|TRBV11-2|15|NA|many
CASSLETVSGNTIYF
TGTGCCAGCAGCTTAGAGACAGTCTCTGGAAACACCATATATTTT
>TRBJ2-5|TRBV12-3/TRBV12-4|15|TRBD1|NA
CASSPTGTGAETQYF
TGTGCCAGCAGTCCAACCGGGACAGGGGCAGAGACCCAGTACTTC
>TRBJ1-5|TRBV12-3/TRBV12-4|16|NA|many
CASSLGAAYSNQPQHF
TGTGCCAGCAGTTTAGGGGCAGCTTATAGCAATCAGCCCCAGCATTTT
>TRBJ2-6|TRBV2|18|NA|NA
CASSEGGSGSPGANVLTF
TGTGCCAGCAGTGAAGGCGGGTCAGGGAGTCCTGGGGCCAACGTCCTGACTTTC
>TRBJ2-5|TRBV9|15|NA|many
CASSVAGKFGETQYF
TGTGCCAGCAGCGTAGCGGGCAAGTTCGGGGAGACCCAGTACTTC
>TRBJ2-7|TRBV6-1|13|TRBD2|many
CASRSPGTNEQYF
TGTGCCAGCAGATCCCCCGGGACTAACGAGCAGTACTTC
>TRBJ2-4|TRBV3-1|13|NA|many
CASSQDLKNIQYF
TGTGCCAGCAGCCAAGATTTGAAAAACATTCAGTACTTC
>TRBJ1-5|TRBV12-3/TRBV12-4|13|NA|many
CASSFLPNQPQHF
TGTGCCAGCAGTTTTCTCCCCAATCAGCCCCAGCATTTT
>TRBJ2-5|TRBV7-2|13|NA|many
CASSFAEQETQYF
TGTGCCAGCAGCTTCGCGGAGCAAGAGACCCAGTACTTC
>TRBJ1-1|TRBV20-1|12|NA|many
CSAAQGGTEAFF
TGCAGTGCCGCGCAGGGCGGAACTGAAGCTTTCTTT